The sequence of this TCR beta chain was determined in a study of T cell changes during pregnancy in multiple sclerosis. Method: immunoSEQ multiplex PCR; TCRdb's copy keeps in-frame clones and lacks some. Of about 48,000 clones listed, approximately 92% are singletons. V was pared by 1 base and J by 5 bases, with 5 bases of the junction left unmatched. The CDR3 is 15 residues long. Germline CDR1 is SGHTA and CDR2 is FQGNSA. The source was CD4+ T cells from peripheral blood mononuclear cells, collected in the second trimester of pregnancy. The V gene is TRBV7-2, the J gene TRBJ2-1, with TRBD1 identical over 7 bases. The TCR originated in a female donor in good health, enrolled as a control in a pregnancy study. CDR3 bases: TGTGCCAGCAGCTTAGGGACAGGAGCAAACAATGAGCAGTTCTTC. This codes for CASSLGTGANNEQFF.